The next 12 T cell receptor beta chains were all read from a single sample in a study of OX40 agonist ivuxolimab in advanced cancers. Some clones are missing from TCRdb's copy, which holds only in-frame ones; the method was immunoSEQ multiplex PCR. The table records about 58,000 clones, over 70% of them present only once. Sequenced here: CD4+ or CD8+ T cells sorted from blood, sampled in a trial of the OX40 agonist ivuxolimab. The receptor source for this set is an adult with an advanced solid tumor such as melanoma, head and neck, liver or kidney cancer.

The CDR3 coding sequence is TGCGCCAGCAGCACAGGGACAGGGGGCTCCGAGCAGTACTTC. This codes for CASSTGTGGSEQYF. This rearrangement joins TRBV5-1 to TRBJ2-5, with TRBD1 matching 12 bases. TRBJ2-7 matches the DNA end more closely, so the J call is doubtful. From germline, CDR1 is SGHRS and CDR2 YFSETQ. The CDR3 has 14 amino acids.

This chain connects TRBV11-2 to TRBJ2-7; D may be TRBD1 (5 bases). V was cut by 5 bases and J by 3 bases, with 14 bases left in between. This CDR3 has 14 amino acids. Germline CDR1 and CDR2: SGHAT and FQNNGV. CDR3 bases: TGTGCCAGCAGCCTCAACTTCGACAGCTACGAGCAGTACTTC. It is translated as CASSLNFDSYEQYF.

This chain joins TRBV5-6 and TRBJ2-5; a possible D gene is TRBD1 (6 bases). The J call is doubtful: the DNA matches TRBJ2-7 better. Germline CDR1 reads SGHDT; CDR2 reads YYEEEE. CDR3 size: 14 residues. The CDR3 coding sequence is TGTGCCAGCAGGTGGGGGCCGAGAGGCTACGAGCAGTACTTC. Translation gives CASRWGPRGYEQYF.

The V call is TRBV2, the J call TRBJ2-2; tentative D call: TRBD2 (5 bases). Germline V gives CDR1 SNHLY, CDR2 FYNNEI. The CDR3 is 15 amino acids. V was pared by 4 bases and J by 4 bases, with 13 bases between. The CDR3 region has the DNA TGTGCCAGCAGTGTAGGAGGTGCGGGCACCGGGGAGCTGTTTTTT. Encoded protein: CASSVGGAGTGELFF.

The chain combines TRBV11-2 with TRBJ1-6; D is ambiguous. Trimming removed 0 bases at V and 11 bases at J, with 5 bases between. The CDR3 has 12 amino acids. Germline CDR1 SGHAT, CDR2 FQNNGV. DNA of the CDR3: TGTGCCAGCAGCTTAGAAGGGCCACCCCTCCACTTT. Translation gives CASSLEGPPLHF.

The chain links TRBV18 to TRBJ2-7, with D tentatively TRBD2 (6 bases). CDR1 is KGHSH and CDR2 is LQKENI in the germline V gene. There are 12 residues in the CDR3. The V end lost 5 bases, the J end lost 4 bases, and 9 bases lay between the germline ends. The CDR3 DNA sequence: TGTGCCAGCTCATCCGGGACTTACGAGCAGTACTTC. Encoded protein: CASSSGTYEQYF.

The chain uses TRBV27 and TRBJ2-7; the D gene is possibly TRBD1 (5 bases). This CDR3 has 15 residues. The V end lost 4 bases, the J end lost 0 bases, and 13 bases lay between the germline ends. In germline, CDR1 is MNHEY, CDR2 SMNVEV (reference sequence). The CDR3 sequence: CASSSDRASSYEQYF. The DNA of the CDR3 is TGTGCCAGCAGTTCCGACAGAGCAAGCTCCTACGAGCAGTACTTC.

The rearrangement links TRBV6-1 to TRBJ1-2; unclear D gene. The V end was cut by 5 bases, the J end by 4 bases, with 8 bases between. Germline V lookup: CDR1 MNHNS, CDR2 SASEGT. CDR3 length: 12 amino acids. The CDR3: CASSLGIYGYTF. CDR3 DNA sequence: TGTGCCAGCAGTCTGGGAATCTATGGCTACACCTTC.

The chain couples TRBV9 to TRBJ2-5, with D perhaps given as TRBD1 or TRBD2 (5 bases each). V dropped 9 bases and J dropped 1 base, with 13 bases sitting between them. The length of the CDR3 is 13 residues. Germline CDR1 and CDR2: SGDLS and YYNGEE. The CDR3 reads CATNRDGQETQYF. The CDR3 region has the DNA TGTGCCACCAATCGGGACGGCCAAGAGACCCAGTACTTC. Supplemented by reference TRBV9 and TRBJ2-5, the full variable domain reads DSGVTQTPKHLITATGQRVTLRCSPRSGDLSVYWYQQSLDQGLQFLIQYYNGEERAKGNILERFSAQQFPDLHSELNLSSLELGDSALYFCATNRDGQETQYFGPGTRLLVL.

The CDR3 DNA reads TGCGCCAGCAGCTCAATGGGACTAGCGGGACCCTTGCGGGAGACCCAGTACTTC. Residues: CASSSMGLAGPLRETQYF. The rearrangement joins TRBV5-1 to TRBJ2-5; 13 nucleotides line up with TRBD2. In germline, CDR1 is SGHRS, CDR2 YFSETQ. CDR3 size: 18 residues. V was pared by 3 bases and J by 5 bases, with 13 bases of the junction left unmatched.

In DNA, the CDR3 is TGTGCCAGCAGCTTGGGGGGGGCAGATACGCAGTATTTT. Translated: CASSLGGADTQYF. The gene calls are TRBV5-4 and TRBJ2-3; a weak D match, TRBD2 (6 bases). CDR1 and CDR2 (germline): SGHNT, YYREEE (reference sequence). The CDR3 consists of 13 residues. V was trimmed by 0 bases and J by 4 bases, leaving 6 bases between them.

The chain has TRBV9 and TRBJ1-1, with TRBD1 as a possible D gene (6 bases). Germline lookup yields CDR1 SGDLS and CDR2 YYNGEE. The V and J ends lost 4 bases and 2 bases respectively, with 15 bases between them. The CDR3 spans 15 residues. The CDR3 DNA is TGTGCCAGCAGCCCTCAATTAGGGGGTAACACTGAAGCTTTCTTT. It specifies CASSPQLGGNTEAFF.